This T cell receptor beta chain came from a study of T cells in Graves' hyperthyroidism and ophthalmopathy. TCR beta CDR3 sequences were amplified from RNA transcripts. RT-PCR in the first round (using the HTBI primer set) targeted the TCR CDR3. TCRdb re-derived calls from the multiplex PCR reads in MiXCR, one entry per CDR3 protein. The repertoire holds fewer than 300,000 distinct CDR3 sequences, with less than 30% as singletons. In this sample, this clonotype turned up many times. Germline-derived CDR1 and CDR2 are MNHNS and SASEGT. Germline trimming cut 8 bases from V and 6 bases from J; bases unmatched to any gene: 5. The CDR3 runs to 12 residues.

The receptor comes from a man aged 35 to 55 with Graves' hyperthyroidism that later progressed to Graves' ophthalmopathy. Sequences were obtained from blood. The chain couples TRBV6-1 to TRBJ2-5, with 8 bases identical to TRBD1. CDR3 coding DNA: TGTGCCAGCGGACAGGGTTTGAAGACCCAGTACTTC. Translation gives CASGQGLKTQYF.